These 20 T cell receptor beta chains were sequenced from one sample in a study of blood T cell repertoires in COVID-19. Libraries were prepared by immunoSEQ multiplex PCR; TCRdb keeps only in-frame clonotypes and omits some of them. This table holds 200,000 to 250,000 clones, around 84% found once. The sequenced sample was PBMCs or T cells enriched from blood (not recorded which). These receptors were obtained from a woman aged 40 to 50 who had recovered from COVID-19.

The chain combines TRBV18 with TRBJ2-7; D perhaps matches TRBD1 (6 bases). This CDR3 has 13 amino acids. Germline CDR1 and CDR2: KGHSH and LQKENI. The ends were cut back, 6 bases at V and 3 bases at J, with 12 bases in the middle. This chain's CDR3 is CASSFGQIYEQYF. The CDR3 DNA reads TGTGCCAGCTCTTTCGGACAGATCTACGAGCAGTACTTC.

The gene calls are TRBV5-1 and TRBJ2-7, with a possible D match to TRBD2 (5 bases). The germline V gene encodes CDR1 SGHRS and CDR2 YFSETQ. The V end was cut by 2 bases, the J end by 2 bases, with 8 bases between. The length of the CDR3 is 13 residues. The CDR3 is CASSLGGPYEQYF. CDR3 in DNA: TGCGCCAGCAGCTTAGGCGGGCCCTACGAGCAGTACTTC.

The chain has TRBV28 and TRBJ1-3; a weak D match, TRBD1 (6 bases). The CDR3 is made up of 19 amino acids. The V end was cut by 6 bases, the J end by 0 bases, with 24 bases between. Per the germline V gene, CDR1 is MDHEN and CDR2 is SYDVKM. The CDR3 here is CASSSVHKGDTSSGNTIYF. DNA for the CDR3: TGTGCCAGCAGCAGTGTCCACAAAGGGGACACTTCCTCTGGAAACACCATATATTTT.

The chain links TRBV9 to TRBJ2-2; D possibly corresponds to TRBD2 (6 bases). The germline V gene encodes CDR1 SGDLS and CDR2 YYNGEE. V was pared by 0 bases and J by 6 bases, with 12 bases between. There are 15 residues in the CDR3. CDR3 sequence: CASSVGGVTAGELFF. The CDR3 DNA follows: TGTGCCAGCAGCGTAGGGGGGGTTACCGCCGGGGAGCTGTTTTTT. Full variable domain (rest looked up from reference TRBV9 and TRBJ2-2): DSGVTQTPKHLITATGQRVTLRCSPRSGDLSVYWYQQSLDQGLQFLIQYYNGEERAKGNILERFSAQQFPDLHSELNLSSLELGDSALYFCASSVGGVTAGELFFGEGSRLTVL.

This clone showed up just a few times. The rearrangement links TRBV12-5 to TRBJ2-1; D uncertain. In germline, CDR1 is LGHNT, CDR2 FRNRAP. There are 14 residues in the CDR3. V gave up 1 base and J gave up 3 bases, with 7 bases separating them. CDR3 in DNA: TGTGCTAGTGGTTTGGGACTGGACTACAATGAGCAGTTCTTC. This encodes CASGLGLDYNEQFF.

CDR3 amino acids: CATTVTNTEAFF. As DNA, the CDR3 is TGTGCCACGACAGTTACAAACACTGAAGCTTTCTTT. V usage is TRBV28 and J usage is TRBJ1-1, with D possibly being TRBD1 (5 bases). Germline V gives CDR1 MDHEN, CDR2 SYDVKM. V was shortened by 10 bases and J by 2 bases, with 11 bases between the two germline ends. The CDR3 covers 12 residues.

The rearrangement uses TRBV9 and TRBJ2-2, with TRBD1 matching over 7 bases. Germline lookup yields CDR1 SGDLS and CDR2 YYNGEE. After removal of 4 bases from V and 0 bases from J, the junction contained 6 bases not matched to a gene. The CDR3 sequence is 16 residues long. CDR3 amino acids: CASSSAGTANTGELFF. DNA of the CDR3: TGTGCCAGCAGCTCGGCCGGGACAGCGAACACCGGGGAGCTGTTTTTT.

CDR3 nucleotide sequence: TGTGCCAGCAGCTTAAGGGGACAGGGGGTCGGTACCGGGGAGCTGTTTTTT. It yields the protein CASSLRGQGVGTGELFF. The chain combines TRBV11-3 with TRBJ2-2; 11 bases line up with TRBD1. J gave up 5 bases and V 2 bases, and 7 bases lay outside the gene matches. There are 17 residues in the CDR3. Per the germline V gene, CDR1 is SGHNT and CDR2 is YENEEA. The full variable domain, completed using reference TRBV11-3 and TRBJ2-2, is EAGVVQSPRYKIIEKKQPVAFWCNPISGHNTLYWYLQNLGQGPELLIRYENEEAVDDSQLPKDRFSAERLKGVDSTLKIQPAELGDSAVYLCASSLRGQGVGTGELFFGEGSRLTVL.

The genes are TRBV28 and TRBJ1-2, with 9 positions matching TRBD1. Germline V CDR1 and CDR2: MDHEN, SYDVKM. The CDR3 is 13 amino acids. Losses at the gene ends were 2 bases for V and 6 bases for J; bases not matched to a gene: 1. CDR3 DNA sequence: TGTGCCAGCAGTTTAGACAGGGGGGATGGCTACACCTTC. It encodes CASSLDRGDGYTF.

The V and J genes are TRBV5-1 and TRBJ1-1; no clear D. This CDR3 region has 14 residues. V lost 2 bases and J 6 bases, leaving 14 bases between the germline ends. Germline lookup yields CDR1 SGHRS and CDR2 YFSETQ. As DNA, the CDR3 is TGCGCCAGCAGCTTTTCTGGAGTGATTTCTGAAGCTTTCTTT. Translating it yields CASSFSGVISEAFF.

V gene TRBV11-3 combines with J gene TRBJ2-5; D is perhaps TRBD2 (5 bases). Per the germline V gene, CDR1 is SGHNT and CDR2 is YENEEA. Trimming took off 0 bases at V and 3 bases at J, with 8 bases between the two ends. The CDR3 has 14 residues. The CDR3 DNA follows: TGTGCCAGCAGCTTAGAGGCGAGGGAAGAGACCCAGTACTTC. It is translated as CASSLEAREETQYF.

This chain joins TRBV28 and TRBJ1-2; 9 bases line up with TRBD1. Germline V CDR1 and CDR2: MDHEN, SYDVKM. The length of the CDR3 is 14 residues. Unmatched junction bases numbered 9, after V lost 5 bases and J lost 8 bases. CDR3 coding DNA: TGTGCCAGCAGTGCCTGGGACAGGGTGGGGGGCTACACCTTC. Protein sequence: CASSAWDRVGGYTF.

The chain joins TRBV11-2 to TRBJ2-1, with 7 bases identical to TRBD2. Germline V gene data show CDR1 as SGHAT and CDR2 as FQNNGV. Trimming took 6 bases from V and 9 from J; bases not matched to a gene: 8. CDR3 length: 13 amino acids. The CDR3 region has the DNA TGTGCCAGCAGTCCGACTAGCCGACTTGAGCAGTTCTTC. It translates to CASSPTSRLEQFF.

The DNA for the CDR3 is TGTGCCAGTAGTATAATCGGGGTAGCCGGGGAGCTGTTTTTT. It yields the protein CASSIIGVAGELFF. This rearrangement joins TRBV19 to TRBJ2-2; possible D gene TRBD2, 5 bases. Germline loops: CDR1 LNHDA, CDR2 SQIVND (reference sequence). Trimming shortened V by 2 bases and J by 6 bases, and 10 bases separated the two germline ends. The CDR3 consists of 14 residues. Complete variable domain (other parts from reference TRBV19 and TRBJ2-2): DGGITQSPKYLFRKEGQNVTLSCEQNLNHDAMYWYRQDPGQGLRLIYYSQIVNDFQKGDIAEGYSVSREKKESFPLTVTSAQKNPTAFYLCASSIIGVAGELFFGEGSRLTVL.

This chain connects TRBV3-1 (or the pseudogene TRBV3-2) to TRBJ2-1; D call uncertain. Germline CDR1 is LGHDT and CDR2 is YNNKEL (reference sequence). The V end lost 5 bases, the J end lost 10 bases, and 15 bases lay between the germline ends. The CDR3 has 13 amino acids. The chain's CDR3 is CASSYSRSGEQFF. The CDR3 DNA reads as TGTGCCAGCAGCTACTCACGGAGTGGGGAGCAGTTCTTC.

J is TRBJ1-6 and V is TRBV7-9; D is unclear. V lost 5 bases and J lost 10, with 21 bases in between. The CDR3 runs to 16 residues. Germline assignment: CDR1 SEHNR and CDR2 FQNEAQ (reference sequence). The CDR3 is CASSPEGGNPRSPLHF. For the CDR3, the DNA is TGTGCCAGCAGCCCGGAGGGTGGCAATCCTAGATCACCCCTCCACTTT.

The chain combines TRBV12-5 with TRBJ2-3; the D gene is possibly TRBD2 (5 bases). Looked up from germline, CDR1 is LGHNT and CDR2 is FRNRAP. Trimming left V 2 bases short and J 3 bases short, with 21 bases between. The CDR3 loop spans 18 amino acids. The DNA of the CDR3 is TGTGCTAGTGGTTTGTCTAGTTGGGTCGGAGAGGGAACAGATACGCAGTATTTT. Encoded protein: CASGLSSWVGEGTDTQYF.

This chain links TRBV24-1 with TRBJ2-1; the D gene is possibly TRBD2 (7 bases). Germline V CDR1 and CDR2: KGHDR, SFDVKD. CDR3 length equals 16 residues. Trimming cost V 0 bases and J 6 bases, with 14 bases left between them. The CDR3 region is CATSDLGGGSSNEQFF. For the CDR3, the DNA is TGTGCCACCAGTGATTTGGGGGGCGGGAGCTCCAATGAGCAGTTCTTC.

The V and J genes are TRBV27 and TRBJ2-5; weak D call: TRBD2 (5 bases). V was pared by 3 bases and J by 5 bases, with 16 bases between. This CDR3 is built from 15 residues. In germline, CDR1 is MNHEY, CDR2 SMNVEV (reference sequence). CDR3: CASSFKPGRGETQYF. The CDR3, as DNA: TGTGCCAGCAGTTTTAAGCCGGGCCGCGGGGAGACCCAGTACTTC.

The CDR3 DNA follows: TGTGCCAGTAGGAGGCAGAAAAATGAAAAACTGTTTTTT. It translates to CASRRQKNEKLFF. The V gene is TRBV19, the J gene TRBJ1-4; D is undetermined. CDR1 is LNHDA and CDR2 is SQIVND in the germline V gene (reference sequence). The CDR3 is 13 amino acids. The V end was cut by 6 bases, the J end by 5 bases, with 10 bases between.